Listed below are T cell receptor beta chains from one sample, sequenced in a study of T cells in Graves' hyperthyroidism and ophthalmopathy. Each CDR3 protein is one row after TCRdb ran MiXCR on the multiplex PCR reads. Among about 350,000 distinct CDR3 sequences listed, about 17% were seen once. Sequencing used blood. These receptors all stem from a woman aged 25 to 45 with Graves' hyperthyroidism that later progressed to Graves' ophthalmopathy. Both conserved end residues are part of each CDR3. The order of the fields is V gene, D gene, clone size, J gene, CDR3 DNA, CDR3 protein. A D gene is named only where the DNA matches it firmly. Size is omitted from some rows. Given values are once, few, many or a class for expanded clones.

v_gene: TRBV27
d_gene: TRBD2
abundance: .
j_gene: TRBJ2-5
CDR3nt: TGTGCCAGCAGTTTAGAGTCTAGCGGGGGGGGCGCAGAGACCCAGTACTTC
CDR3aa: CASSLESSGGGAETQYF

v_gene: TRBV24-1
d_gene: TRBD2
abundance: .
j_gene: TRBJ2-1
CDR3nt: TGTGCCACCAGTGATTCGGACTTGACTAGCCTCAATGAGCAGTTCTTC
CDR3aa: CATSDSDLTSLNEQFF

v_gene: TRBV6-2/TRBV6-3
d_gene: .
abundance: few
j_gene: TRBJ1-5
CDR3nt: TGTGCCAGCAGTTCACACGAGTATTTTAATCAGCCCCAGCATTTT
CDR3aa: CASSSHEYFNQPQHF

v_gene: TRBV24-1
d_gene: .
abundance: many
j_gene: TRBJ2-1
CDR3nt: TGTGCCACCAGCCATACGGGACACTTTAGCTCCTACAATGAGCAGTTCTTC
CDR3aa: CATSHTGHFSSYNEQFF

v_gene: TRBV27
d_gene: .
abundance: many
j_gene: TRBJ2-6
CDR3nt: TGTGCCAGCAGTTTAAACGGGGCCAACGTCCTGACTTTC
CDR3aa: CASSLNGANVLTF

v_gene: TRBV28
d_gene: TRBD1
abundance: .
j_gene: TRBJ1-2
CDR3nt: TGTGCCAGCAGATCCCAGACAGGGGGTTTCGGCTACACCTTC
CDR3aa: CASRSQTGGFGYTF

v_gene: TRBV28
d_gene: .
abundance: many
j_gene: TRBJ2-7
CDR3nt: TGTGCCACACAGGGTAATGGGGGCGAGCAGTACTTC
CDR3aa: CATQGNGGEQYF

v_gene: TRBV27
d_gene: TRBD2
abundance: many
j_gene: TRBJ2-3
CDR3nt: TGTGCCAGCAGTATAGCGGGGGGGACCACAGATACGCAGTATTTT
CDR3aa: CASSIAGGTTDTQYF

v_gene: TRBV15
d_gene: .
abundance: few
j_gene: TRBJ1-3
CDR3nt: TGTGCCACCAGCTCGGACAGTGGGTCTGGAAACACCATATATTTT
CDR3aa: CATSSDSGSGNTIYF

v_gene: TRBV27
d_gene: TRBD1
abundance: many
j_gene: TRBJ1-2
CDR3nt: TGTGCCAGCAGTTTGCGACAGGGGGGGTTTTATGGCTACACCTTC
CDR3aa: CASSLRQGGFYGYTF

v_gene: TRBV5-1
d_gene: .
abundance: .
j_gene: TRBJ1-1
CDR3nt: TGCGCCAGCAGCTTGCGTGAGTACACTGAAGCTTTCTTT
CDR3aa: CASSLREYTEAFF

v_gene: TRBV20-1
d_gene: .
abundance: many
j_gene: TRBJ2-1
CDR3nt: TGCAGTGCTAGAGATAGTGGAGCCCCGGACAATGAGCAGTTCTTC
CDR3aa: CSARDSGAPDNEQFF

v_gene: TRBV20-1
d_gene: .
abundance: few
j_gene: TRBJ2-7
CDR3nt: TGCAGTGCTATTGGGAGCTCCTACGAGCAGTACTTC
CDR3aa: CSAIGSSYEQYF

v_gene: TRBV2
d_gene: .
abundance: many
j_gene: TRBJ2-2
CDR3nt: TGTGCCAGGGGGGCACTGGAGACCGGGGAGCTGTTTTTT
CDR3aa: CARGALETGELFF

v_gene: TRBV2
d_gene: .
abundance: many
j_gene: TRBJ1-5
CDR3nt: TGTGCCAGCAGTGAAGAGGGGTATAGCAATCAGCCCCAGCATTTT
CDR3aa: CASSEEGYSNQPQHF

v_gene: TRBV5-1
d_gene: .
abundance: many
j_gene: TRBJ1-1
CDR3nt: TGCGCCAGCAGCTTGTTTGTCGGCCCCGCGGGTGAAGCTTTCTTT
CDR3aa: CASSLFVGPAGEAFF

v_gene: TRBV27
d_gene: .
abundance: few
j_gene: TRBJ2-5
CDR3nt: TGTGCCAGCAGTTTGCCCCTCCATACTTGGGGGCCGAAAGAGACCCAGTACTTC
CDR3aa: CASSLPLHTWGPKETQYF

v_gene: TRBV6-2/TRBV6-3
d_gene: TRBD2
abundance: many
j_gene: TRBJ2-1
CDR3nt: TGTGCCAGCAGTTACTCGGTACTAGCGGGAGGGCCGTTCAGGAATGAGCAGTTCTTC
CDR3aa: CASSYSVLAGGPFRNEQFF

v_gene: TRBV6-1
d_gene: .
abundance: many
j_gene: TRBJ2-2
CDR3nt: TGTGCCAGCAGTTACCCCGCCGGGGAGCTGTTTTTT
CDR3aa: CASSYPAGELFF

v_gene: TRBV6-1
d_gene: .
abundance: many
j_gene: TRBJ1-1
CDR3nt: TGTGCCAGCAGTAAGATCCCCCCGGGGACTGAAGCTTTCTTT
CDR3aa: CASSKIPPGTEAFF

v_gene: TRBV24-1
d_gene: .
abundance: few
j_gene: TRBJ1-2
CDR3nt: TGTGCAACCAGATCGTGGAGCAAAAAAGGAAATTCTAACTATGGCTACACCTTC
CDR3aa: CATRSWSKKGNSNYGYTF

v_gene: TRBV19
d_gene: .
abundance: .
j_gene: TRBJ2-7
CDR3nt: TGTGCCAGTAGTATAGAGTTCGGCTCTACCTACGAGCAGTACTTC
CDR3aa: CASSIEFGSTYEQYF

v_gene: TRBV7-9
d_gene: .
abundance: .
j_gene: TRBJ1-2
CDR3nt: TGTGCCAGCAGCTCATACAGAACCACTAAGAACTATGGCTACACCTTC
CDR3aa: CASSSYRTTKNYGYTF

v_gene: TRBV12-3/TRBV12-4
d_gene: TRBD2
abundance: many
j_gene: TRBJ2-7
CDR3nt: TGTGCCAGCAGTCCCGGACTAGCCCCCTACGAGCAGTACTTC
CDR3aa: CASSPGLAPYEQYF

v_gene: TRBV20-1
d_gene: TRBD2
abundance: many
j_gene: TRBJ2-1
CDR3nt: TGCAGTGCTAGAAATCTCGGCGGGAGGGCTCTGGGGAATGAGCAGTTCTTC
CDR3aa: CSARNLGGRALGNEQFF

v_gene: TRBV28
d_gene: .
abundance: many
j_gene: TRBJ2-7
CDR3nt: TGTGCCAGCAGGGGACGGGACACGGGTATTGGGCAGTACTTC
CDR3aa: CASRGRDTGIGQYF

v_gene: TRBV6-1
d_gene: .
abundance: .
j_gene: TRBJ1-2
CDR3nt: TGTGCCGGCAGTCCCGGACTGTTCTATGGCTACACCTTC
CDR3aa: CAGSPGLFYGYTF

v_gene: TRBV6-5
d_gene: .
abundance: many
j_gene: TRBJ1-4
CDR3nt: TGTGCCAGCAGTTACTCGTTGGTAGGACCCCCAACTAATGAAAAACTGTTTTTT
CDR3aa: CASSYSLVGPPTNEKLFF

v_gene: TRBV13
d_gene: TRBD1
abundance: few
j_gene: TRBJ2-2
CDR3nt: TGTGCCAGCAGCTACGGGACAGGGGACCCCGGGGAGCTGTTTTTT
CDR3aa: CASSYGTGDPGELFF

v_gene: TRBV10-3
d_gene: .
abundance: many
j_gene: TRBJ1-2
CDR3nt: TGTGCCATCAGTGATGGGAGAGACTACTATGGCTACACCTTC
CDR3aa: CAISDGRDYYGYTF

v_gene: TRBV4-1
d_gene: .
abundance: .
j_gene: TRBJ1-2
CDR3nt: TGCGCCAGCAGCCAAGTGAGACAGGAGAACTATGGCTACACCTTC
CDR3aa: CASSQVRQENYGYTF

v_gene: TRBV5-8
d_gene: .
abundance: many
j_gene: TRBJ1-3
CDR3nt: TGTGCCAGCAGCCCAAAATGGGGGTACTCTGGAAACACCATATATTTT
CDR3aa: CASSPKWGYSGNTIYF

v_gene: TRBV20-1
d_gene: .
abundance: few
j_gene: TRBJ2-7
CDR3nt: TGCAGTGCTACAGGGGCTTCCTACGAGCAGTACTTC
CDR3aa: CSATGASYEQYF

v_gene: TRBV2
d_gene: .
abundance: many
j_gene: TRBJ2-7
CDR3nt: TGTGCCAGCAGTGAATTGTTCTCCGGGCGAAGAAGCTCCTACGAGCAGTACTTC
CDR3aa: CASSELFSGRRSSYEQYF

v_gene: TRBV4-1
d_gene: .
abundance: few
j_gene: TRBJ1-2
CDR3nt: TGCGCCAGCAGCCAAGATGGGGGGGGATCGGGTGGCTACACCTTC
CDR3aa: CASSQDGGGSGGYTF

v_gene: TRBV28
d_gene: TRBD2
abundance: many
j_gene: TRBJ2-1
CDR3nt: TGTGCCAGCAGCGGGGAACGAGCTACTAGCGGCGAGCAGTTCTTC
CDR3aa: CASSGERATSGEQFF

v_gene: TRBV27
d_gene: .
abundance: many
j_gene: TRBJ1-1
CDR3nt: TGTGCCAGCAGTTTACCAGGGCGGAACACTGAAGCTTTCTTT
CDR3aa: CASSLPGRNTEAFF

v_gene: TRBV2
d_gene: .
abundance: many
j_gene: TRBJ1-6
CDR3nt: TGTGCCAGCAGACTGGAGGTCTATAATTCACCCCTCCACTTT
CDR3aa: CASRLEVYNSPLHF

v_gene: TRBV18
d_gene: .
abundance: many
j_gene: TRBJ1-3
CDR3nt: TGTGCCAGCTCACCACCCGGCAGATCTGGAAACACCATATATTTT
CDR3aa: CASSPPGRSGNTIYF

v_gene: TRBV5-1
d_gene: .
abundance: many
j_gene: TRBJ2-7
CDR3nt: TGCGCCAGCAGCTGGTCCAGGCAGACCTACGAGCAGTACTTC
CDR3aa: CASSWSRQTYEQYF

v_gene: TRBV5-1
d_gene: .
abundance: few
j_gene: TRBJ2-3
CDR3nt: TGCGCCAGCAGCAGTGATCAAACAGATACGCAGTATTTT
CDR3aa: CASSSDQTDTQYF

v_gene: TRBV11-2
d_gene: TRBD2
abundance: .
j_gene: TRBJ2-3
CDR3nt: TGTGCCAGCAGCCGGGGACTACCCTACACAGATACGCAGTATTTT
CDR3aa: CASSRGLPYTDTQYF

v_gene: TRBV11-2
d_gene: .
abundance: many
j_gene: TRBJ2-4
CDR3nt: TGTGCCAGCAGCCGAGAGGTCAGGAACATTCAGTACTTC
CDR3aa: CASSREVRNIQYF

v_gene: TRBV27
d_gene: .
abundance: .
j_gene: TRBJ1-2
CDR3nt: TGTGCCAGCAGTTTATCGTGGCAGGGCTCAGGCTACACCTTC
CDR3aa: CASSLSWQGSGYTF

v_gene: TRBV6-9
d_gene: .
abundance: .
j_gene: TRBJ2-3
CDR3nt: TGTGCCAGCAGTTATGCAGAGACAGATACGCAGTATTTT
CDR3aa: CASSYAETDTQYF

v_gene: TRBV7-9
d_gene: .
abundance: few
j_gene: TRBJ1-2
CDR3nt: TGTGCCAGCAGCTCTACCCCCAATGGCTACACCTTC
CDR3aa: CASSSTPNGYTF

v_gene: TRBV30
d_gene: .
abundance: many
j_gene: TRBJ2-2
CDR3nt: TGTGCCTGCCCCCCGGGGACATCGAACACCGGGGAGCTGTTTTTT
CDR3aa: CACPPGTSNTGELFF

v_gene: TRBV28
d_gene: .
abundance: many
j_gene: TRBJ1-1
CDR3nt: TGTGCCAGCAGTTTCTTACGCTATACAGGGTATGGTGACGACACTGAAGCTTTCTTT
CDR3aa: CASSFLRYTGYGDDTEAFF

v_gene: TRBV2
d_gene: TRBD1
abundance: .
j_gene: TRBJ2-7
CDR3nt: TGTGCCAGCAGTGAGGGACAGACTTACGAGCAGTACTTC
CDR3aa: CASSEGQTYEQYF

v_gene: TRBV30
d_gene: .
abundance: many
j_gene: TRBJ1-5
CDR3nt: TGTGCCTGGAGCGCTGCGCGGGACGGGAGAAATCAGCCCCAGCATTTT
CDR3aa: CAWSAARDGRNQPQHF

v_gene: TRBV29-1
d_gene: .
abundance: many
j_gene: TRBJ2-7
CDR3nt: TGCAGCGTTGAAGCGGGTTACGAGCAGTACTTC
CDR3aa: CSVEAGYEQYF

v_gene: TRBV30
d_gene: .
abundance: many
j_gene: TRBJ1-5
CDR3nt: TGTGCCTGGAGTGTTAAGGGGGTACAGCCCCAGCATTTT
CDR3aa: CAWSVKGVQPQHF

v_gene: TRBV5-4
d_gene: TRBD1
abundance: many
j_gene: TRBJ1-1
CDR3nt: TGTGCCAGCAGCCCCGGACAGGGGGTGAACACTGAAGCTTTCTTT
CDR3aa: CASSPGQGVNTEAFF